The T cell receptor beta chain described here comes from a study of vaccination and CD4 T cells after COVID-19. TCRdb processed the PCR reads anew with MiXCR; each CDR3 protein has one entry. The sample has approximately 40,000 distinct CDR3 sequences, around 33% seen once. Regarding time point: late sampling 161 to 241 days after vaccination in a few convalescent patients. This clonotype has just a few counts. Germline lookup yields CDR1 MDHEN and CDR2 SYDVKM. The length of the CDR3 is 15 residues. Trimming removed 7 bases at V and 6 bases at J, with 21 bases between. V gene TRBV28 combines with J gene TRBJ1-1; D might be TRBD1 (5 bases). Sample: CD4+ T cells from blood, taken about 7 months after SARS-CoV-2 vaccination. The receptor's source is a human donor who had recovered from COVID-19. CDR3 DNA: TGTGCCAGCATGCTTATGGGACTCGCGGGCGCTGAAGCTTTCTTT. The encoded protein is CASMLMGLAGAEAFF.